What follows are 30 T cell receptor beta chains derived from one specimen sequenced in a study of shared clonotypes between healthy human individuals. Produced via immunoSEQ multiplex PCR; TCRdb's table is partial and in-frame only. Among about 380,000 clones listed, around 96% were seen once. The sample was memory CD8+ T cells sorted from blood. Subset meaning: CD45RO+ cells pooled with CCR7-negative TemRA cells. The receptors were sampled from a man aged 25 to 40 in good health.

The CDR3 DNA is TGTGCCAGCAGTGAAAGAAAGAGAAGAGTGGGGTTTATGAACACTGAAGCTTTCTTT. Amino acids: CASSERKRRVGFMNTEAFF. The rearrangement links TRBV6-1 to TRBJ1-1, with unresolved D. The CDR3 contains 19 residues. CDR1 and CDR2 (germline): MNHNS, SASEGT. The V gene lost 2 bases and the J gene lost 0 bases, with 22 bases spanning the gap.

The rearrangement joins TRBV28 to TRBJ2-2; D is possibly TRBD1 (6 bases). Trimming cost V 5 bases and J 6 bases, with 10 bases left between them. The CDR3 length is 13 residues. The germline V gene encodes CDR1 MDHEN and CDR2 SYDVKM. As DNA, the CDR3 is TGTGCCAGCAGTATCACAGGGTCCGGGGAGCTGTTTTTT. Translated, it gives CASSITGSGELFF.

The V gene is TRBV5-1, the J gene TRBJ2-7; the match to TRBD2 covers 11 bases. The CDR3 sequence is 12 residues long. Germline trimming cut 6 bases from V and 6 bases from J; bases unmatched to any gene: 2. Germline loops: CDR1 SGHRS, CDR2 YFSETQ. The CDR3 here is CASKLAGAEQYF. CDR3 sequence (DNA): TGCGCCAGCAAACTAGCGGGAGCCGAGCAGTACTTC.

The chain employs TRBV11-1 and TRBJ1-1; D is unresolved. Germline loops: CDR1 SGHAT, CDR2 FQDESV (reference sequence). The CDR3 extends over 14 amino acids. Trimming took 1 base from V and 7 from J, leaving 13 bases between them. The CDR3 loop reads CASSLVGGSVEAFF. CDR3 bases: TGTGCCAGCAGCTTAGTTGGAGGGTCGGTTGAAGCTTTCTTT. Complete variable domain (other parts from reference TRBV11-1 and TRBJ1-1): EAEVAQSPRYKITEKSQAVAFWCDPISGHATLYWYRQILGQGPELLVQFQDESVVDDSQLPKDRFSAERLKGVDSTLKIQPAELGDSAMYLCASSLVGGSVEAFFGQGTRLTVV.

This clone was counted once. The chain combines TRBV28 with TRBJ2-1, with 9 bases matching TRBD2. J gave up 0 bases and V 6 bases, and 3 bases lay outside the gene matches. CDR3 length: 15 amino acids. Germline V CDR1 and CDR2: MDHEN, SYDVKM. The CDR3 DNA follows: TGTGCCAGCAGGGAGGGACTAGCCTCCTACAATGAGCAGTTCTTC. This translates into CASREGLASYNEQFF.

Concerning this clone: A junction end diverges from the germline sequence, so it may reflect a read error. The V and J genes are TRBV7-3 and TRBJ1-1; 7 bases are shared with TRBD1. The germline CDR1 and CDR2 sequences are SGHTA and FQGTGA. The CDR3 consists of 13 residues. The CDR3 nucleotides read TGTGCCAGCAGCCTAACGGGGGGACAGAAAGCTTTCTTT. Translation gives CASSLTGGQKAFF.

This CDR3 is CAISAGRATGELFF. The CDR3, as DNA: TGTGCCATCAGTGCCGGGAGGGCCACCGGGGAGCTGTTTTTT. J is TRBJ2-2 and V is TRBV10-3; 8 nucleotides agree with TRBD2. The V and J ends lost 4 bases and 4 bases, in that order; junction bases with no gene match: 2. Germline assignment: CDR1 ENHRY and CDR2 SYGVKD. The CDR3 is made up of 14 amino acids.

This clone was found once. The chain joins TRBV28 to TRBJ1-3; possible D gene TRBD1, 6 bases. The germline V gene encodes CDR1 MDHEN and CDR2 SYDVKM. The V and J ends lost 6 bases and 2 bases respectively, with 11 bases between them. The CDR3 spans 14 residues. This CDR3 reads CASSLGGTGNTIYF. DNA of the CDR3: TGTGCCAGCAGCCTAGGGGGGACTGGAAACACCATATATTTT.

In the case of this clone: Other DNA sequences within the sample encode an identical CDR3. The chain recombines TRBV5-1 with TRBJ2-5; possible D gene TRBD2, 6 bases. Germline V gene sequence: CDR1 SGHRS, CDR2 YFSETQ. Between the trimmed V and J ends, which lost 10 bases and 4 bases, there was a span of 11 bases. This CDR3 has 11 residues. In DNA form, the CDR3 reads TGCGCCGGGGAGGTTCCAGAGACCCAGTACTTC. It specifies CAGEVPETQYF.

The CDR3, as DNA: TGCAGCGCCTATAGCGGGAGGGGAGATACGCAGTATTTT. The encoded protein is CSAYSGRGDTQYF. The chain is built from TRBV29-1 and TRBJ2-3; 11 bases map to TRBD2. Losses at the gene ends were 7 bases for V and 5 bases for J; bases not matched to a gene: 5. Per the germline V gene, CDR1 is SQVTM and CDR2 is ANQGSEA. This CDR3 region has 13 residues.

The chain recombines TRBV7-2 with TRBJ2-2; D not certain. Germline V lookup: CDR1 SGHTA, CDR2 FQGNSA. CDR3 length: 13 amino acids. V lost 1 base to trimming and J lost 3 bases, with 3 bases between them. The CDR3 region is CASSLVDTGELFF. As DNA, the CDR3 is TGTGCCAGCAGCTTAGTTGACACCGGGGAGCTGTTTTTT.

This chain's CDR3 is CSAKTGGGLAGGRADTQYF. Here the CDR3 DNA reads TGCAGCGCAAAAACAGGGGGAGGACTAGCGGGAGGTCGGGCAGATACGCAGTATTTT. The J gene is TRBJ2-3, the V gene TRBV29-1; 14 nucleotides align to TRBD2. Trimming took 7 bases from V and 4 from J; bases not matched to a gene: 19. The CDR3 extends over 19 amino acids. Germline V gene sequence: CDR1 SQVTM, CDR2 ANQGSEA.

The V and J genes are TRBV28 and TRBJ1-2, with TRBD1 matching 9 bases. CDR1 and CDR2 (germline): MDHEN, SYDVKM. V was clipped by 6 bases and J by 4 bases; unmatched bases: 6. The CDR3 spans 14 residues. The DNA of the CDR3 is TGTGCCAGCAGCCCAACAGGGGGCGGCTATGGCTACACCTTC. Amino acid sequence: CASSPTGGGYGYTF.

V and J are TRBV30 and TRBJ1-6; D unresolved. CDR3 size: 17 residues. Trimming cost V 3 bases and J 0 bases, with 15 bases left between them. Germline V lookup: CDR1 GTSNPN, CDR2 SVGIG (reference sequence). CDR3 DNA sequence: TGTGCCTGGAGAGCTCCCCCGATGAGCTCCTATAATTCACCCCTCCACTTT. Translating it yields CAWRAPPMSSYNSPLHF. Full variable domain (missing parts from reference TRBV30 and TRBJ1-6): SQTIHQWPATLVQPVGSPLSLECTVEGTSNPNLYWYRQAAGRGLQLLFYSVGIGQISSEVPQNLSASRPQDRQFILSSKKLLLSDSGFYLCAWRAPPMSSYNSPLHFGNGTRLTVT.

The genes are TRBV30 and TRBJ2-1; possibly TRBD1 for D (6 bases). CDR1 and CDR2 (germline): GTSNPN, SVGIG (reference sequence). CDR3 length equals 15 residues. V gave up 2 bases and J gave up 8 bases, with 19 bases separating them. The CDR3 loop is CAWSRYLGGDYEQFF. The CDR3 coding sequence is TGTGCCTGGAGTAGGTATTTAGGGGGAGACTATGAGCAGTTCTTC.

This sequence joins TRBV20-1 and TRBJ2-7, with 9 bases matching TRBD2. The CDR3 consists of 11 residues. Germline loops: CDR1 DFQATT, CDR2 SNEGSKA (reference sequence). CDR3 sequence: CRTSGSYEQYF. CDR3 nucleotides: TGCAGGACTAGCGGCTCCTACGAGCAGTACTTC.

The V and J genes are TRBV28 and TRBJ1-2; 7 nucleotides agree with TRBD1. This CDR3 has 12 residues. Trimming removed 4 bases from V and 8 bases from J; junction bases left unmatched: 4. Germline V gene data show CDR1 as MDHEN and CDR2 as SYDVKM. The CDR3 nucleotides are TGTGCCAGCAGTTGGGACAGCGTGGGCTACACCTTC. It specifies CASSWDSVGYTF.

The chain employs TRBV14 and TRBJ2-1, with 10 nucleotides matching TRBD1. V was pared by 3 bases and J by 3 bases, with 2 bases of the junction left unmatched. Per germline, CDR1 SGHDN and CDR2 FVKESK. CDR3 size: 15 residues. CDR3 protein: CASSQGTGVYNEQFF. CDR3 sequence (DNA): TGTGCCAGCAGCCAGGGGACAGGGGTCTACAATGAGCAGTTCTTC.

The chain links TRBV4-2 to TRBJ2-4; D not resolved. Per the germline V gene, CDR1 is LGHNA and CDR2 is YNFKEQ. Deletions cut 0 bases from V and 1 base from J, with 4 bases between. This CDR3 spans 14 amino acids. CDR3 amino acids: CASSQDWAKNIQYF. CDR3 bases: TGTGCCAGCAGCCAAGATTGGGCCAAAAACATTCAGTACTTC.

The chain employs TRBV9 and TRBJ2-3; TRBD2 aligns across 7 bases. CDR3 length equals 15 residues. J gave up 2 bases and V 0 bases, and 3 bases lay outside the gene matches. CDR1 SGDLS and CDR2 YYNGEE come from the germline V gene. The CDR3 nucleotides are TGTGCCAGCAGCGTAGGAGGGAGGGACACAGATACGCAGTATTTT. It is translated as CASSVGGRDTDTQYF.

CDR3 DNA: TGCGCCAGCAGCGGAACAGACAGGGATAGAGGAGCTTTCTTT. Protein product: CASSGTDRDRGAFF. The chain combines TRBV5-1 with TRBJ1-1; 7 bases agree with TRBD1. J gave up 10 bases and V 4 bases, and 13 bases lay outside the gene matches. CDR3 length equals 14 residues. Germline CDR1 is SGHRS and CDR2 is YFSETQ.

This clone was counted a single time. The V call is TRBV7-9, the J call TRBJ2-5; 9 bases are a match to TRBD1. The germline CDR1 and CDR2 sequences are SEHNR and FQNEAQ (reference sequence). Trimming removed 5 bases from V and 4 bases from J; junction bases left unmatched: 11. The CDR3 is 16 residues long. CDR3 coding DNA: TGTGCCAGCAGCGGATCCGGGACAGGGTACCCAGAGACCCAGTACTTC. Its protein product is CASSGSGTGYPETQYF. Full variable domain (rest looked up from reference TRBV7-9 and TRBJ2-5): DTGVSQNPRHKITKRGQNVTFRCDPISEHNRLYWYRQTLGQGPEFLTYFQNEAQLEKSRLLSDRFSAERPKGSFSTLEIQRTEQGDSAMYLCASSGSGTGYPETQYFGPGTRLLVL.

In regard to this clone: Other DNA sequences in the same sample also yield this CDR3. The rearrangement joins TRBV30 to TRBJ2-1; D remains ambiguous. The CDR3 spans 11 residues. Between the trimmed V and J ends, which lost 0 bases and 9 bases, there was a span of 6 bases. Germline CDR1 and CDR2: GTSNPN and SVGIG (reference sequence). CDR3 sequence (DNA): TGTGCCTGGAGTGTGTGGGGTGAGCAGTTCTTC. Amino acid sequence: CAWSVWGEQFF.

The chain combines TRBV7-2 with TRBJ2-3, with 13 bases that match TRBD2. This CDR3 comprises 17 residues. Per germline, CDR1 SGHTA and CDR2 FQGNSA. V gave up 5 bases and J gave up 1 base; unmatched junction bases: 6. The CDR3 DNA reads as TGTGCCAGCAGCCCCAGGACTAGCGGGAGTGGCACAGATACGCAGTATTTT. Amino acids: CASSPRTSGSGTDTQYF.

The CDR3 is CASSDGLAYNEQFF. CDR3 bases: TGTGCCAGCAGTGACGGACTAGCCTACAATGAGCAGTTCTTC. The rearrangement links TRBV6-4 to TRBJ2-1; 7 bases fit TRBD2. V shed 2 bases, J shed 2 bases, and the junction held 0 bases outside the gene matches. Germline CDR1 MRHNA, CDR2 SNTAGT. The CDR3 has 14 residues.

The chain recombines TRBV11-2 with TRBJ1-2; 9 bases match TRBD1. CDR3 size: 17 residues. After removal of 5 bases from V and 0 bases from J, the junction contained 10 bases not matched to a gene. Germline assignment: CDR1 SGHAT and CDR2 FQNNGV. The CDR3 sequence: CASSGMGQGLANYGYTF. In DNA form, the CDR3 reads TGTGCCAGCAGCGGAATGGGACAGGGATTAGCTAACTATGGCTACACCTTC.

V and J are TRBV27 and TRBJ2-7, with 9 bases lining up with TRBD2. Germline loops: CDR1 MNHEY, CDR2 SMNVEV (reference sequence). CDR3 length: 15 residues. V gave up 5 bases and J gave up 3 bases; unmatched junction bases: 8. The CDR3 DNA reads TGTGCCAGCAGTCCGGACCGACTAGCGGACTACGAGCAGTACTTC. Encoded protein: CASSPDRLADYEQYF.

The chain is built from TRBV10-3 and TRBJ2-1; D may be TRBD2 (6 bases). The CDR3 is 13 amino acids. V lost 3 bases and J lost 6, with 9 bases in between. The germline CDR1 and CDR2 sequences are ENHRY and SYGVKD. CDR3 in amino acids: CAISEGGTNEQFF. For the CDR3, the DNA is TGTGCCATCAGTGAAGGCGGGACCAATGAGCAGTTCTTC.

This chain links TRBV19 with TRBJ1-5, with D perhaps TRBD1 (5 bases). The CDR3 runs to 14 residues. V was trimmed by 3 bases and J by 7 bases, leaving 13 bases between them. The germline CDR1 and CDR2 sequences are LNHDA and SQIVND (reference sequence). CDR3 bases: TGTGCCAGTAGTATTCCTGGGGGGTCCCAGCCCCAGCATTTT. Its protein is CASSIPGGSQPQHF.

V usage is TRBV28 and J usage is TRBJ2-6; D uncertain. The CDR3 sequence is 15 residues long. Per the germline V gene, CDR1 is MDHEN and CDR2 is SYDVKM. With 2 bases removed from V and 2 bases from J, the gap between germline ends came to 7 bases. CDR3 protein: CASSLAGPGANVLTF. CDR3 DNA sequence: TGTGCCAGCAGTTTAGCAGGTCCTGGGGCCAACGTCCTGACTTTC. Together with reference TRBV28 and TRBJ2-6, the CDR3 gives the full variable domain: DVKVTQSSRYLVKRTGEKVFLECVQDMDHENMFWYRQDPGLGLRLIYFSYDVKMKEKGDIPEGYSVSREKKERFSLILESASTNQTSMYLCASSLAGPGANVLTFGAGSRLTVL.